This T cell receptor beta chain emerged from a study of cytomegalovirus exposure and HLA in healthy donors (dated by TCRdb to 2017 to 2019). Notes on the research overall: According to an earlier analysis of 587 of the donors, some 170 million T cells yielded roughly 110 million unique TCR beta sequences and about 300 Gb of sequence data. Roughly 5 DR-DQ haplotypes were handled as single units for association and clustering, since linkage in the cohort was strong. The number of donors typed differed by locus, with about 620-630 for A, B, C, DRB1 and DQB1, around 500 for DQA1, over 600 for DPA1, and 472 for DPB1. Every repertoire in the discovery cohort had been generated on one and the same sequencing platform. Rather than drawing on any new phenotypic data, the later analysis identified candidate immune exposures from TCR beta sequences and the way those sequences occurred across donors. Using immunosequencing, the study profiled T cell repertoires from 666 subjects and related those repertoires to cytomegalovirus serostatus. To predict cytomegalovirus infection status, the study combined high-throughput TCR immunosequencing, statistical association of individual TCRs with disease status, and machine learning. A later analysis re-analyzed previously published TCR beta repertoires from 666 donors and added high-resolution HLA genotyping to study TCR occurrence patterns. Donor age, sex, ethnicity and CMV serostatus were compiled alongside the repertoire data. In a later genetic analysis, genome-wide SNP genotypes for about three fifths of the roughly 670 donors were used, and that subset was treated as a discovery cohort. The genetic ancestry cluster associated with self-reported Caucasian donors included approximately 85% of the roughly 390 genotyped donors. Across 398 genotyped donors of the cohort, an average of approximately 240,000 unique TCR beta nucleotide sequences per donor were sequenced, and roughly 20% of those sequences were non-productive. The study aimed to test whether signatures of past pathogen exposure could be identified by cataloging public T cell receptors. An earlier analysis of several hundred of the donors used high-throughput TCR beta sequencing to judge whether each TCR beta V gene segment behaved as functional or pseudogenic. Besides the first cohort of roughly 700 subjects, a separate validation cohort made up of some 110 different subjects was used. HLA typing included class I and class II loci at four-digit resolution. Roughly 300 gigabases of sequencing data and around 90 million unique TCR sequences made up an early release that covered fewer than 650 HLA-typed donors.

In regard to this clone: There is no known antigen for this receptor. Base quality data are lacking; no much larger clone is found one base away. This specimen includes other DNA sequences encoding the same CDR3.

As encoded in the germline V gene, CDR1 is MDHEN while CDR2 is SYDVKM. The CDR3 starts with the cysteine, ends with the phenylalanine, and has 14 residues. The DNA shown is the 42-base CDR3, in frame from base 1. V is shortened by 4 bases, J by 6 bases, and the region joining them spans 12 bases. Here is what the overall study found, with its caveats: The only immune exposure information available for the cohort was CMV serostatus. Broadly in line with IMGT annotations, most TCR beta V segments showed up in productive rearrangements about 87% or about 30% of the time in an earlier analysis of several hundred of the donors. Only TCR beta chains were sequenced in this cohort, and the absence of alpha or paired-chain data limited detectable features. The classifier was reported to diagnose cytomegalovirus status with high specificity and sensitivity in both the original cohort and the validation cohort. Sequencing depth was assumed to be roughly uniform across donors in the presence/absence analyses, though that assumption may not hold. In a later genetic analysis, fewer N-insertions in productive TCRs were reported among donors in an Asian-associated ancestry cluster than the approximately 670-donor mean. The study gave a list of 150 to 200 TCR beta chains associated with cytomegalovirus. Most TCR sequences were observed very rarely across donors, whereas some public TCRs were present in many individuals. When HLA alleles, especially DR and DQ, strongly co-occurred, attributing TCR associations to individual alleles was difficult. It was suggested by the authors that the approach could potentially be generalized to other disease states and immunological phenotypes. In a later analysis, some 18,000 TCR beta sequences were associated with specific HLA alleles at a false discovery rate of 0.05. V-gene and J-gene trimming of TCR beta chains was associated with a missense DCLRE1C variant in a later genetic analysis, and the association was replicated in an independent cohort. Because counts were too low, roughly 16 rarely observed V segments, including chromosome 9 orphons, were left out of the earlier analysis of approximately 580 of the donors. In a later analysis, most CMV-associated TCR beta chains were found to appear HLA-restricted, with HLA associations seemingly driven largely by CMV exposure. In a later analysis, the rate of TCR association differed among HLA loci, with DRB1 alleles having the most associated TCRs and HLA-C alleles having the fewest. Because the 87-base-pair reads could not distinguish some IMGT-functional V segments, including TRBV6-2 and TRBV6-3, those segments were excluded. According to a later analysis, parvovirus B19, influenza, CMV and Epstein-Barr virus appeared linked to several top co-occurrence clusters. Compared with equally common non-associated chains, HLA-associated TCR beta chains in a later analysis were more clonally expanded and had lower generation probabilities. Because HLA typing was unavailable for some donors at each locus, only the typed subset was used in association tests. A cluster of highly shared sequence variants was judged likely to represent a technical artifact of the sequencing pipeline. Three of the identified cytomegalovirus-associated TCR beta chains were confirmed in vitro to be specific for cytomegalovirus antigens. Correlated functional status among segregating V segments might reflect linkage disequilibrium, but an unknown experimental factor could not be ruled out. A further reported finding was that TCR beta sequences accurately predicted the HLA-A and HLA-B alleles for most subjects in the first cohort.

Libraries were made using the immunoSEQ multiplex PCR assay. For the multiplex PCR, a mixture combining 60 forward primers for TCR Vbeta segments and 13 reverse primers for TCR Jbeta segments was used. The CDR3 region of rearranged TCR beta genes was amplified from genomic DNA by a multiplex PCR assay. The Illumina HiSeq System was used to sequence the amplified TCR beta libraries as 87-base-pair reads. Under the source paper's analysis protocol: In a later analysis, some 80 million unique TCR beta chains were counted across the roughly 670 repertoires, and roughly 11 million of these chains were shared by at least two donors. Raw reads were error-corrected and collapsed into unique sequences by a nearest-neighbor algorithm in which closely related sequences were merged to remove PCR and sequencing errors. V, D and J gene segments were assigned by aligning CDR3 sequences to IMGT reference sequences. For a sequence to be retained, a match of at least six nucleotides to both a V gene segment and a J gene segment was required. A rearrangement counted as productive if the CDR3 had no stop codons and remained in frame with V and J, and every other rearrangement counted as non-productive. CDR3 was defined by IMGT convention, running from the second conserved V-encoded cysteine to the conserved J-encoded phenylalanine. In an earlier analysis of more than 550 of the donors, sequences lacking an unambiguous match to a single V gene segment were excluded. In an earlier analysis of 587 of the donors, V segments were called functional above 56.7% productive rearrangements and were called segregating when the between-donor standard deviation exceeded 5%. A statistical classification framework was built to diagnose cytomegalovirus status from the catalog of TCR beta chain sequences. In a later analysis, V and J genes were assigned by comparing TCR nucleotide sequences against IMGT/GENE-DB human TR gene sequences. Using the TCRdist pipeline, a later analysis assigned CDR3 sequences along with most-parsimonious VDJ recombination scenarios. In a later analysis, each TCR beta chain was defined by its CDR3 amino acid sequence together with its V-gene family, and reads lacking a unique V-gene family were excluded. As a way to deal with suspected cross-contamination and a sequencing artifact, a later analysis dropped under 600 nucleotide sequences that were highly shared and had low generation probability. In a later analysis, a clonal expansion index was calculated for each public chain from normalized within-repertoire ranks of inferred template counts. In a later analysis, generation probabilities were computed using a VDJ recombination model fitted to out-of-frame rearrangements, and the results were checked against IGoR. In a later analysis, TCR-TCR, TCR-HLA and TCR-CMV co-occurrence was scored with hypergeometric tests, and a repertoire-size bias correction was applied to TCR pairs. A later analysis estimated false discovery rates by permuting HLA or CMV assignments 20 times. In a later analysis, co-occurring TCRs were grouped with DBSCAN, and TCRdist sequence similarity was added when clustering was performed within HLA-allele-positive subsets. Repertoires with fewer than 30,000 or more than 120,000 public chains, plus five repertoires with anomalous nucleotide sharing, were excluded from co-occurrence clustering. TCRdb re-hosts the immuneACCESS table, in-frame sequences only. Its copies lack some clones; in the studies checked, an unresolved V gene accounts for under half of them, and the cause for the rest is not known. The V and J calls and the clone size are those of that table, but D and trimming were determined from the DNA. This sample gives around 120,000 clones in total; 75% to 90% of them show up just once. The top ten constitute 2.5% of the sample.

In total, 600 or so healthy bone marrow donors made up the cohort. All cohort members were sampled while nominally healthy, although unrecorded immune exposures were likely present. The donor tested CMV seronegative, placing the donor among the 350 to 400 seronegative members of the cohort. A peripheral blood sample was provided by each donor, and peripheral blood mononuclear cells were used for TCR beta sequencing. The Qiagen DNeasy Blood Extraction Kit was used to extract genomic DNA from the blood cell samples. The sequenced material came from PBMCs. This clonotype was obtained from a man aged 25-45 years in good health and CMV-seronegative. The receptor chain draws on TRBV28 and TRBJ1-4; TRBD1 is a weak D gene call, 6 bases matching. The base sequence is TGTGCCAGCAGTTCCGGGGGGCTGGATGAAAAACTGTTTTTT. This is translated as CASSSGGLDEKLFF.